The T cell receptor (beta chain) described here comes from a study of response to subunit inactivated influenza vaccine. The CDR3 length is 14 residues. V was clipped by 6 bases and J by 7 bases, with 16 bases between them. TCRdb recomputed calls from the RT-PCR reads with MiXCR, one row per CDR3 protein. Of about 570,000 distinct CDR3 sequences in the sample, over 9% are singletons; the top ten hold roughly 11%. The same sample was also studied in work on T cells expressing NK-cell markers. As that report states: Making the TCR beta cDNA relied on 5'RACE template switching with UMIs.

The source material was PBMCs from blood, sampled on the day of vaccination. The TCR originated in a man in his fifties or sixties who received an inactivated influenza vaccine. The chain employs TRBV12-3 or TRBV12-4 and TRBJ1-5; a possible D gene is TRBD1 (5 bases). CDR3 in DNA: TGTGCCAGCAGCTTGGGGCGAAACAAGCAGCCCCAGCATTTT. Its protein product is CASSLGRNKQPQHF.